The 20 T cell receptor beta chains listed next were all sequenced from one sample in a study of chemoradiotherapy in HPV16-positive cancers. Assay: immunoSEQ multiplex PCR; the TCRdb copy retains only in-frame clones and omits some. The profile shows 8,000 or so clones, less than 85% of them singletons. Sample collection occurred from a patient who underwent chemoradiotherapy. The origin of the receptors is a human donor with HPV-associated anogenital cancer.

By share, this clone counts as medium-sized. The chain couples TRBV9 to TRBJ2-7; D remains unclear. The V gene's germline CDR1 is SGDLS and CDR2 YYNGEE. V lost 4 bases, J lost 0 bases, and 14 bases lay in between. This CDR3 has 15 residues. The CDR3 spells CASSLAGPLSYEQYF. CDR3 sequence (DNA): TGTGCCAGCAGCCTGGCAGGACCCCTCTCCTACGAGCAGTACTTC.

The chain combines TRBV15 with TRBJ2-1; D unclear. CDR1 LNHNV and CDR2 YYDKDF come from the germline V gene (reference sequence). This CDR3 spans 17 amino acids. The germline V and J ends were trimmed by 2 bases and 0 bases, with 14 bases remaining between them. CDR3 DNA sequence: TGTGCCACCAGCAGAAAAGGGTGGGATCGCTCCTACAATGAGCAGTTCTTC. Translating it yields CATSRKGWDRSYNEQFF.

The CDR3 sequence is CASSINMANYGYTF. CDR3 nucleotide sequence: TGTGCCAGTAGTATTAATATGGCTAACTATGGCTACACCTTC. This chain uses TRBV19 with TRBJ1-2, with D unclear. This CDR3 comprises 14 residues. The germline V gene encodes CDR1 LNHDA and CDR2 SQIVND (reference sequence). Trimming pared 3 bases from V and 0 bases from J, leaving 8 bases between.

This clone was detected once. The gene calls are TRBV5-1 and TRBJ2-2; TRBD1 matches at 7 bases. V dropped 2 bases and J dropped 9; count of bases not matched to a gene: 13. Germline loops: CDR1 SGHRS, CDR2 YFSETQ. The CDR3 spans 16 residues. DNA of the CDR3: TGCGCCAGCAGCTTAACGGGACAGAGGAACCGGAGGGAGCTGTTTTTT. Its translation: CASSLTGQRNRRELFF.

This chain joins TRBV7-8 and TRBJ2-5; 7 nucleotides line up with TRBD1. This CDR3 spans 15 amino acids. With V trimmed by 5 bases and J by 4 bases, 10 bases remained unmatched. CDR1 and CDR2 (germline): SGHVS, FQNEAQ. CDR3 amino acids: CASSGYRGRGETQYF. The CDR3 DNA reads TGTGCCAGCAGCGGCTACAGGGGAAGAGGAGAGACCCAGTACTTC.

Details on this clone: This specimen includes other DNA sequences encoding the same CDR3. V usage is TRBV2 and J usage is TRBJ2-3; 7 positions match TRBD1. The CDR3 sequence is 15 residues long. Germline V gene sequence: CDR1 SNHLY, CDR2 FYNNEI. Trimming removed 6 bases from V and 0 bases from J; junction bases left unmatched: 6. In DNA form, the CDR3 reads TGTGCCAGCAGCGCTGGGACAGCTAGCACAGATACGCAGTATTTT. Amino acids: CASSAGTASTDTQYF.

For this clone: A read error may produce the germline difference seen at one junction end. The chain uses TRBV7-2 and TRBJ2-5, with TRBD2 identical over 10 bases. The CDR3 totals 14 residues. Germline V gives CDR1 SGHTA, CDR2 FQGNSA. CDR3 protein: CASSLAGVRETQYF. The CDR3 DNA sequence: TGTGCCAGCAGCCTAGCGGGGGTGCGGGAGACCCAGTACTTC.

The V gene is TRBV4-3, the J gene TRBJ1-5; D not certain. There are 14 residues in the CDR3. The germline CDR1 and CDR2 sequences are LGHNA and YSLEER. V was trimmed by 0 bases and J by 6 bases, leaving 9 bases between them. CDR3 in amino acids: CASSQDLTGQPQHF. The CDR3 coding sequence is TGCGCCAGCAGCCAAGATCTAACGGGTCAGCCCCAGCATTTT.

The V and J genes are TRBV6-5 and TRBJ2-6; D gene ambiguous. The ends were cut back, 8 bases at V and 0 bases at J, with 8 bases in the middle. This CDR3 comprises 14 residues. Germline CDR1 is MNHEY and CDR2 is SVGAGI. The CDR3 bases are TGTGCCAGCCTCACGAGCTCTGGGGCCAACGTCCTGACTTTC. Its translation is CASLTSSGANVLTF.

The CDR3 region is CSVESGGPPFF. In DNA, the CDR3 is TGCAGCGTTGAATCCGGGGGGCCTCCCTTCTTC. The rearrangement joins TRBV29-1 to TRBJ2-1; D is perhaps TRBD2 (7 bases). This CDR3 is built from 11 residues. Deletions cut 2 bases from V and 16 bases from J, with 15 bases between. Germline V gene lookup returns CDR1 SQVTM and CDR2 ANQGSEA.

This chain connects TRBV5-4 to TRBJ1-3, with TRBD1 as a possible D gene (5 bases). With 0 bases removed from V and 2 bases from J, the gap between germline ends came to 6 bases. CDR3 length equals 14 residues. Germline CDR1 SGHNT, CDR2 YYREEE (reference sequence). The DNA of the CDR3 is TGTGCCAGCAGCTTGGGACAGCCTGGAAACACCATATATTTT. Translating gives CASSLGQPGNTIYF.

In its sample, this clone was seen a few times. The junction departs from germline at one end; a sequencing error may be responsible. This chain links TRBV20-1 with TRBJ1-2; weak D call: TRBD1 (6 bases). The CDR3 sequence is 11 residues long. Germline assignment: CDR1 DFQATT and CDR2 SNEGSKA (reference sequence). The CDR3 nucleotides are TGCAGTGCCGACGGGGCAGGGGCGGCCCCCTTC. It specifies CSADGAGAAPF.

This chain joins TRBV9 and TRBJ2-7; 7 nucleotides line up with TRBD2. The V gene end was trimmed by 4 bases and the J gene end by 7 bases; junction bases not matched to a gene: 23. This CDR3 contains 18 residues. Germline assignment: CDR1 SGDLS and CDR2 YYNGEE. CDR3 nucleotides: TGTGCCAGCAGCTCGCGACTAGCCGTTAACCCCCCGGGATGGGAGCAGTACTTC. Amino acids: CASSSRLAVNPPGWEQYF.

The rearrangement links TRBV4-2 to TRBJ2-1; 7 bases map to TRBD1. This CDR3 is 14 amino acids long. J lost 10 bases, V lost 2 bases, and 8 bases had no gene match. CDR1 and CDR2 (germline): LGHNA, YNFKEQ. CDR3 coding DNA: TGTGCCAGCAGCCAACGGACAGGCAGTGACGAGCAGTTCTTC. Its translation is CASSQRTGSDEQFF.

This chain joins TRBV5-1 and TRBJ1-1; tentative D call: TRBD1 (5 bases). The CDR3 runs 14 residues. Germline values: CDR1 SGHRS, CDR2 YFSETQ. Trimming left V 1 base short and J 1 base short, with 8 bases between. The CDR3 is CASSLFGQNTEAFF. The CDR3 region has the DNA TGCGCCAGCAGCTTGTTTGGACAGAACACTGAAGCTTTCTTT.

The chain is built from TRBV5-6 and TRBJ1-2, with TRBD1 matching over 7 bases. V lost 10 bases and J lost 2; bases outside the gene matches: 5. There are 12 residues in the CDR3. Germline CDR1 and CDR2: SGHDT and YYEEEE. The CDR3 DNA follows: TGTGCCTCGACAGGGCGCAACTATGGCTACACCTTC. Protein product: CASTGRNYGYTF.

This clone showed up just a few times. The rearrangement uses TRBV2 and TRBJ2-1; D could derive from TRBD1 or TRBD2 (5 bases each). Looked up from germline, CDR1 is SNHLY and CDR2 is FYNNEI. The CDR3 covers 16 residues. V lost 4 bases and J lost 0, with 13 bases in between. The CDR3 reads CASSAGTGSSYNEQFF. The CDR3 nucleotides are TGTGCCAGCAGTGCGGGGACGGGGAGCTCCTACAATGAGCAGTTCTTC.

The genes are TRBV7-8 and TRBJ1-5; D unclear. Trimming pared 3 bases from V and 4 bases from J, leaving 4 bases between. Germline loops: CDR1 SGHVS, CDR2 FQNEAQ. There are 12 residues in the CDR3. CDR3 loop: CASSFLNQPQHF. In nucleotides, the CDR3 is TGTGCCAGCAGCTTCCTGAATCAGCCCCAGCATTTT.

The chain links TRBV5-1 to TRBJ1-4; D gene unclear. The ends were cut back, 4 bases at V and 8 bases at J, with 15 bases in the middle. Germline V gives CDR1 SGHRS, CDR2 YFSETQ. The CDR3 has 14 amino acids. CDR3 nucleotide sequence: TGCGCCAGCAGCCTTGCAATGCGCCAAGAAAAACTGTTTTTT. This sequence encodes CASSLAMRQEKLFF.

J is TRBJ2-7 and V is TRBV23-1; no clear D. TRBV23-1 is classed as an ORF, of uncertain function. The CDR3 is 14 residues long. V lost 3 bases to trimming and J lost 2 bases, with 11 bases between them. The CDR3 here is CASSQPTETYEQYF. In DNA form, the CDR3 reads TGCGCCAGCAGTCAGCCGACGGAGACCTACGAGCAGTACTTC.